This T cell receptor beta chain was captured by sequencing in a study of shared T cell receptors in the human thymus. The CDR3 runs to 17 residues. Germline CDR1 reads MGHDK; CDR2 reads SYGVNS. J lost 6 bases, V lost 6 bases, and 11 bases had no gene match. The repertoire was sequenced with immunoSEQ multiplex PCR; TCRdb's copy has only in-frame clones and lacks some. Of over 450,000 clones detected, around 78% appear once; the ten largest clones hold around 0.013%. This clone was seen once. The sample also formed part of further work on human thymus T cells.

The sample consisted of thymocytes. The chain combines TRBV25-1 with TRBJ2-3, with 14 bases fitting TRBD2. This TCR was recovered from a boy in the first two years of life with a congenital heart defect. CDR3 DNA: TGTGCCAGCAGGGCGAAAGGATGGACTAGCGGGAGGGATACGCAGTATTTT. Translated: CASRAKGWTSGRDTQYF.